A selection of T cell receptor beta chains follows, all from one sample in a study of cytomegalovirus exposure and HLA in healthy donors. Sequenced by immunoSEQ multiplex PCR; TCRdb stores in-frame clones only, minus some. The sample lists around 110,000 clones, around a tenth occurring once. The sequenced sample consisted of PBMCs. The receptor source for this set is a man aged 25-40 years in good health and CMV-seronegative. Each CDR3 is given with its conserved first and last residue. D genes are given only for firm matches. Part of the rows lack a size; the others show once, few, many or a class for expanded clones.

CDR3: CASTRREGQGGNQPQHF
DNA: TGTGCCAGCACCCGAAGGGAGGGGCAGGGCGGCAATCAGCCCCAGCATTTT
J: TRBJ1-5
size: few
V: TRBV2
D: .

CDR3: CAWSAGGNQPQHF
DNA: TGTGCCTGGAGTGCAGGGGGGAATCAGCCCCAGCATTTT
J: TRBJ1-5
size: few
V: TRBV30
D: TRBD1

CDR3: CASSQAPGQGVQKLFF
DNA: TGCGCCAGCAGCCAGGCCCCGGGACAGGGGGTACAAAAACTGTTTTTT
J: TRBJ1-4
size: .
V: TRBV4-1
D: TRBD1

CDR3: CASSSMRKGGYTF
DNA: TGTGCCAGCAGTTCAATGAGAAAGGGGGGCTACACCTTC
J: TRBJ1-2
size: few
V: TRBV27
D: .

CDR3: CASGLTPGQRTDTQYF
DNA: TGTGCTAGTGGTCTAACTCCCGGACAGCGGACAGATACGCAGTATTTT
J: TRBJ2-3
size: .
V: TRBV12-5
D: .

CDR3: CASSQPGGQGTQYF
DNA: TGCGCCAGCAGCCAGCCTGGGGGACAGGGGACCCAGTACTTC
J: TRBJ2-5
size: few
V: TRBV4-1
D: TRBD1

CDR3: CASSLIWGRFSGANVLTF
DNA: TGTGCCAGCAGCCTCATATGGGGCAGGTTCTCTGGGGCCAACGTCCTGACTTTC
J: TRBJ2-6
size: .
V: TRBV28
D: .

CDR3: CASGLAPSGSYEQYF
DNA: TGTGCTAGTGGTTTGGCCCCTAGCGGTAGCTACGAGCAGTACTTC
J: TRBJ2-7
size: few
V: TRBV12-5
D: TRBD2

CDR3: CAIRDSSYEQYF
DNA: TGTGCCATCAGGGACAGCTCCTACGAGCAGTACTTC
J: TRBJ2-7
size: few
V: TRBV10-3
D: .

CDR3: CASSWDSYEQYF
DNA: TGCGCCAGCAGCTGGGACAGCTACGAGCAGTACTTC
J: TRBJ2-7
size: .
V: TRBV5-1
D: TRBD1

CDR3: CASLRGRDFTDTQYF
DNA: TGTGCCAGCCTCCGGGGGAGGGACTTCACAGATACGCAGTATTTT
J: TRBJ2-3
size: few
V: TRBV28
D: TRBD2

CDR3: CASSLGAGAHLSDTQYF
DNA: TGTGCCAGCAGCCTTGGAGCGGGGGCTCACCTTTCAGATACGCAGTATTTT
J: TRBJ2-3
size: .
V: TRBV11-2
D: TRBD2

CDR3: CASSHLTDSSSNQPQHF
DNA: TGCGCCAGCAGCCATCTAACAGACAGTTCAAGCAATCAGCCCCAGCATTTT
J: TRBJ1-5
size: few
V: TRBV4-1
D: .

CDR3: CASRLGGTEAFF
DNA: TGTGCCAGTAGACTAGGCGGAACTGAAGCTTTCTTT
J: TRBJ1-1
size: few
V: TRBV19
D: .

CDR3: CASSLSGYEQYF
DNA: TGTGCCAGCAGCCTCTCGGGTTACGAGCAGTACTTC
J: TRBJ2-7
size: few
V: TRBV28
D: .

CDR3: CASNDRLAYF
DNA: TGTGCCAGTAACGACAGGTTGGCGTACTTC
J: TRBJ2-7
size: few
V: TRBV6-1
D: .

CDR3: CASSLVAGVPDTQYF
DNA: TGTGCCAGCAGTTTAGTAGCGGGAGTGCCAGATACGCAGTATTTT
J: TRBJ2-3
size: .
V: TRBV28
D: TRBD2

CDR3: CASSVADRGPYEQYF
DNA: TGTGCCAGCAGCGTAGCGGACAGGGGCCCGTACGAGCAGTACTTC
J: TRBJ2-7
size: few
V: TRBV9
D: TRBD1

CDR3: CSVDAPGTGALAEAFF
DNA: TGCAGCGTTGATGCCCCCGGGACAGGGGCGTTGGCTGAAGCTTTCTTT
J: TRBJ1-1
size: .
V: TRBV29-1
D: TRBD1

CDR3: CASSLYTGNYEQYF
DNA: TGTGCCAGCAGTCTATACACAGGGAACTACGAGCAGTACTTC
J: TRBJ2-7
size: .
V: TRBV28
D: .

CDR3: CASSAGVGQPQHF
DNA: TGCGCCAGCAGTGCAGGGGTGGGGCAGCCCCAGCATTTT
J: TRBJ1-5
size: .
V: TRBV10-1
D: .

CDR3: CASSALAGGLGEQYF
DNA: TGTGCCAGCAGCGCCCTAGCGGGGGGGCTTGGCGAGCAGTACTTC
J: TRBJ2-7
size: .
V: TRBV9
D: TRBD2

CDR3: CASSEGGPGHGYTF
DNA: TGTGCCAGCAGTGAAGGGGGGCCAGGGCATGGCTACACCTTC
J: TRBJ1-2
size: .
V: TRBV2
D: .

CDR3: CASSPGSGGYGYTF
DNA: TGTGCCAGCAGTCCAGGATCGGGGGGCTATGGCTACACCTTC
J: TRBJ1-2
size: .
V: TRBV28
D: .

CDR3: CASSPGLAASTDTQYF
DNA: TGTGCCAGCAGCCCCGGACTAGCGGCTAGCACAGATACGCAGTATTTT
J: TRBJ2-3
size: .
V: TRBV5-8
D: TRBD2

CDR3: CASSLGGNYGYTF
DNA: TGTGCCAGCAGCTTAGGAGGGAACTATGGCTACACCTTC
J: TRBJ1-2
size: .
V: TRBV7-2
D: .

CDR3: CASSQNRVEQYF
DNA: TGTGCCAGCAGTCAGAACAGGGTCGAGCAGTACTTC
J: TRBJ2-7
size: few
V: TRBV6-6
D: .

CDR3: CASSEALDRGYEQYF
DNA: TGTGCCAGCAGTGAAGCGCTGGACAGGGGGTACGAGCAGTACTTC
J: TRBJ2-7
size: few
V: TRBV6-1
D: TRBD1

CDR3: CASSLAKAGYTGELFF
DNA: TGTGCCAGCAGCTTGGCCAAGGCAGGGTATACCGGGGAGCTGTTTTTT
J: TRBJ2-2
size: .
V: TRBV5-4
D: .

CDR3: CASSVLAGVSNYNEQFF
DNA: TGTGCCAGCAGCGTACTAGCGGGGGTATCGAACTACAATGAGCAGTTCTTC
J: TRBJ2-1
size: few
V: TRBV9
D: TRBD2

CDR3: CASSRGQQETQYF
DNA: TGCGCCAGCAGCCGAGGACAGCAAGAGACCCAGTACTTC
J: TRBJ2-5
size: .
V: TRBV4-3
D: .

CDR3: CASSFDSNNSPLHF
DNA: TGTGCCAGCAGTTTCGACAGTAATAATTCACCCCTCCACTTT
J: TRBJ1-6
size: .
V: TRBV27
D: .

CDR3: CASSLQGASGANVLTF
DNA: TGTGCCAGCAGCTTGCAGGGGGCAAGTGGGGCCAACGTCCTGACTTTC
J: TRBJ2-6
size: .
V: TRBV5-4
D: TRBD1

CDR3: CAISEWMNRAEAFF
DNA: TGTGCCATCAGTGAGTGGATGAATCGGGCTGAAGCTTTCTTT
J: TRBJ1-1
size: .
V: TRBV10-3
D: .

CDR3: CAWSRVSSYNSPLHF
DNA: TGTGCCTGGAGCAGGGTCAGCTCCTATAATTCACCCCTCCACTTT
J: TRBJ1-6
size: .
V: TRBV30
D: .

CDR3: CASSSGIATNEKLFF
DNA: TGCGCCAGCAGCTCGGGGATTGCAACTAATGAAAAACTGTTTTTT
J: TRBJ1-4
size: few
V: TRBV5-1
D: .

CDR3: CAISETGFGKFF
DNA: TGTGCCATCAGTGAAACAGGGTTCGGGAAGTTTTTT
J: TRBJ2-2
size: few
V: TRBV10-3
D: .

CDR3: CASSLTQGYEQFF
DNA: TGTGCCAGCAGTTTAACACAGGGCTATGAGCAGTTCTTC
J: TRBJ2-1
size: .
V: TRBV28
D: .

CDR3: CASSAGGTGRNTIYF
DNA: TGTGCCAGCAGCGCCGGAGGGACAGGGCGAAACACCATATATTTT
J: TRBJ1-3
size: .
V: TRBV7-2
D: TRBD1

CDR3: CASSYSGRWTDEQFF
DNA: TGCGCCAGCAGCTATAGCGGGAGGTGGACGGATGAGCAGTTCTTC
J: TRBJ2-1
size: .
V: TRBV5-1
D: TRBD2

CDR3: CASSSRTSGRGGELFF
DNA: TGTGCCAGCAGTTCTAGGACTAGCGGGAGAGGCGGGGAGCTGTTTTTT
J: TRBJ2-2
size: .
V: TRBV6-5
D: TRBD2

CDR3: CASSIQRLVLESIDEQFF
DNA: TGTGCCAGCAGCATACAACGATTGGTTCTAGAGAGTATAGATGAGCAGTTCTTC
J: TRBJ2-1
size: few
V: TRBV11-2
D: .

CDR3: CAWSAGTVWDGYTF
DNA: TGTGCCTGGAGTGCAGGGACAGTCTGGGATGGCTACACCTTC
J: TRBJ1-2
size: .
V: TRBV30
D: TRBD1